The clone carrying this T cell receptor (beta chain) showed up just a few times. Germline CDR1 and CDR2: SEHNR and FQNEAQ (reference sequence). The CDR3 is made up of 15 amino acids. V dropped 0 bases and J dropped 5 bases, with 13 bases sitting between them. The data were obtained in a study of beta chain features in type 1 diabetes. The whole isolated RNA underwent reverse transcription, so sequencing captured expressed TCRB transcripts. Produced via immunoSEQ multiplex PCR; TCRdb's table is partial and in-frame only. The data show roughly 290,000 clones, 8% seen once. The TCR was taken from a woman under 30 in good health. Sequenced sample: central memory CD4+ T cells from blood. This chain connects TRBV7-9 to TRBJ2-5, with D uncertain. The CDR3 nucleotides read TGTGCCAGCAGCTTAGCGCGCCGCAGCGTGGAGACCCAGTACTTC. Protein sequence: CASSLARRSVETQYF.